What follows are 25 T cell receptor beta chains derived from one specimen sequenced in a study of T cells in Graves' hyperthyroidism and ophthalmopathy. Amplification of TCR beta CDR3 regions used RNA as the template. Using the HTBI primer set, a first-round RT-PCR was run on the TCR CDR3. Each CDR3 protein gets one entry after TCRdb re-called the multiplex PCR reads with MiXCR. There are around 520,000 distinct CDR3 sequences in the sample; around 24% occur only once, and roughly 12% lies in the top ten. The sequenced sample consisted of blood. These receptors came from a woman in her twenties or thirties with Graves' ophthalmopathy.

This chain uses TRBV5-4 with TRBJ1-1; 7 nucleotides line up with TRBD1. Germline V gene sequence: CDR1 SGHNT, CDR2 YYREEE (reference sequence). Trimming took 1 base from V and 0 from J; bases not matched to a gene: 12. The CDR3 length is 18 residues. CDR3 amino acids: CASSLTGRGGFMNTEAFF. As DNA, the CDR3 is TGTGCCAGCAGCTTGACCGGCAGGGGGGGATTCATGAACACTGAAGCTTTCTTT.

This clonotype was seen ten or more times. The chain is built from TRBV3-1 and TRBJ2-7; weak D call: TRBD2 (7 bases). Germline V gene data show CDR1 as LGHDT and CDR2 as YNNKEL (reference sequence). The V gene lost 1 base and the J gene lost 0 bases, with 10 bases spanning the gap. The CDR3 length is 15 residues. The CDR3 sequence: CASSQGAGASYEQYF. The CDR3 region has the DNA TGTGCCAGCAGCCAAGGTGCGGGGGCCTCCTACGAGCAGTACTTC.

This clonotype appeared a few times. A much larger clonotype is one base distant, so this may be a read error. The chain recombines TRBV18 with TRBJ1-1; D not resolved. Germline V gene data show CDR1 as KGHSH and CDR2 as LQKENI. The CDR3 spans 14 residues. The CDR3 here is CASSIQTGSTEVFF. For the CDR3, the DNA is TGTGCCAGCTCAATCCAAACTGGGTCCACTGAAGTTTTCTTT.

The CDR3 is CASSRGDGNSPLHF. In DNA, the CDR3 is TGTGCCAGCAGCCGGGGGGACGGGAATTCACCCCTCCACTTT. V usage is TRBV7-9 and J usage is TRBJ1-6, with a possible D match to TRBD1 (5 bases). The CDR3 covers 14 residues. Between the trimmed V and J ends, which lost 5 bases and 7 bases, there was a span of 12 bases. Germline V lookup: CDR1 SEHNR, CDR2 FQNEAQ (reference sequence).

This clonotype has more than one count but fewer than ten. The CDR3 DNA follows: TGTGCCAGCAGCCGCGGGACAGGGGGGAACACCGGGGAGCTGTTTTTT. The encoded protein is CASSRGTGGNTGELFF. The V call is TRBV11-1, the J call TRBJ2-2, with TRBD1 matching over 11 bases. This CDR3 spans 16 amino acids. Germline lookup yields CDR1 SGHAT and CDR2 FQDESV (reference sequence). J gave up 1 base and V 5 bases, and 3 bases lay outside the gene matches.

This clonotype came up many times. This chain uses TRBV29-1 with TRBJ2-7, with D uncertain. Trimming took 2 bases from V and 3 from J, leaving 8 bases between them. Looked up from germline, CDR1 is SQVTM and CDR2 is ANQGSEA. The CDR3 sequence is 12 residues long. The CDR3 coding sequence is TGCAGCGTTGAAACGAGAGACTACGAGCAGTACTTC. Protein product: CSVETRDYEQYF.

CDR3: CASSLALGSSGNTIYF. In DNA form, the CDR3 reads TGTGCCAGCAGCTTAGCGCTTGGCAGCTCTGGAAACACCATATATTTT. V usage is TRBV7-2 and J usage is TRBJ1-3; D is unclear. Trimming left V 0 bases short and J 0 bases short, with 9 bases between. The CDR3 is 16 residues long. Germline V CDR1 and CDR2: SGHTA, FQGNSA.

Ten or more counts support this clonotype. The rearrangement joins TRBV6-2 or TRBV6-3 to TRBJ1-3, with D possibly matching TRBD1 (5 bases). The CDR3 runs to 13 residues. V was shortened by 4 bases and J by 8 bases, with 12 bases between the two germline ends. The germline CDR1 and CDR2 sequences are MNHEY and SVGEGT. The CDR3 spells CASSSGPWDTIYF. DNA for the CDR3: TGTGCCAGCAGTTCGGGACCTTGGGACACCATATATTTT.

The chain couples TRBV7-8 to TRBJ2-7; D ambiguous. Germline CDR1 reads SGHVS; CDR2 reads FQNEAQ. V lost 0 bases to trimming and J lost 2 bases, with 8 bases between them. CDR3 length equals 14 residues. The CDR3 DNA sequence: TGTGCCAGCAGCTTAGCGCCTACAGCCTACGAGCAGTACTTC. Protein sequence: CASSLAPTAYEQYF.

This clonotype has at least ten counts. This is likely a read error, given that the CDR3 carries no conserved phenylalanine or tryptophan at its end. This chain connects TRBV7-9 to TRBJ1-2; D unresolved. Deletions cut 2 bases from V and 7 bases from J, with 11 bases between. This CDR3 contains 13 residues. CDR1 is SEHNR and CDR2 is FQNEAQ in the germline V gene (reference sequence). Written as DNA, the CDR3 is TGTGCCAGCAGCTTAACTAGTCAGCGTGGCTACACCCTC. Its protein product is CASSLTSQRGYTL.

This clonotype was seen repeatedly, ten times or more. The chain combines TRBV20-1 with TRBJ2-5; D is possibly TRBD1 (6 bases). Trimming pared 0 bases from V and 5 bases from J, leaving 13 bases between. The CDR3 contains 14 residues. CDR1 and CDR2 (germline): DFQATT, SNEGSKA (reference sequence). The CDR3 reads CSAREGGRGETQYF. As DNA, the CDR3 is TGCAGTGCTAGAGAAGGAGGAAGGGGGGAGACCCAGTACTTC.

V usage is TRBV6-1 and J usage is TRBJ2-7; tentative D call: TRBD2 (5 bases). The CDR3 spans 14 residues. The germline CDR1 and CDR2 sequences are MNHNS and SASEGT. Between the trimmed V and J ends, which lost 6 bases and 6 bases, there was a span of 18 bases. CDR3: CASRNPPTSLEQYF. Here the CDR3 DNA reads TGTGCCAGCAGAAACCCCCCTACTAGTCTCGAGCAGTACTTC.

This chain connects TRBV12-3 or TRBV12-4 to TRBJ2-5; D possibly corresponds to TRBD2 (6 bases). The CDR3 runs to 15 residues. V dropped 0 bases and J dropped 0 bases, with 8 bases sitting between them. CDR3 DNA: TGTGCCAGCAGTTTAGCGGGACTCCACCAAGAGACCCAGTACTTC. Protein: CASSLAGLHQETQYF.

CDR3 sequence reads: CASSGRINSNQPQHF. Written as DNA, the CDR3 is TGTGCCAGCAGTGGGCGCATAAATAGCAATCAGCCCCAGCATTTT. J is TRBJ1-5 and V is TRBV6-1; D unclear. This CDR3 has 15 amino acids. Germline V CDR1 and CDR2: MNHNS, SASEGT. The V end was cut by 4 bases, the J end by 0 bases, with 10 bases between.

This clonotype appeared a few times. The rearrangement links TRBV5-1 to TRBJ1-1; tentative D call: TRBD1 (5 bases). Trimming removed 4 bases from V and 5 bases from J, with 18 bases in between. This CDR3 is 15 amino acids long. CDR1 and CDR2 (germline): SGHRS, YFSETQ. This chain's CDR3 is CASSKYSGSETEAFF. Here the CDR3 DNA reads TGCGCCAGCAGCAAGTACTCAGGGTCAGAGACTGAAGCTTTCTTT.

This clonotype came up many times. The gene calls are TRBV5-1 and TRBJ2-7; tentatively, D is TRBD1 (5 bases). Looked up from germline, CDR1 is SGHRS and CDR2 is YFSETQ. The ends were cut back, 7 bases at V and 6 bases at J, with 11 bases in the middle. The length of the CDR3 is 11 residues. The CDR3 here is CASGAGREQYF. CDR3 sequence (DNA): TGCGCCAGCGGGGCAGGACGCGAGCAGTACTTC.

This clonotype has ten or more counts. The chain uses TRBV20-1 and TRBJ1-2; weak D call: TRBD1 (6 bases). This CDR3 is 12 amino acids long. Trimming shortened V by 5 bases and J by 4 bases, and 11 bases separated the two germline ends. CDR1 and CDR2 (germline): DFQATT, SNEGSKA (reference sequence). This CDR3 reads CSAPRDIYGYTF. CDR3 bases: TGCAGTGCTCCTCGGGACATCTATGGCTACACCTTC.

The table lists this clonotype with many counts. The chain recombines TRBV6-9 with TRBJ2-7; D perhaps matches TRBD2 (6 bases). The V end lost 7 bases, the J end lost 2 bases, and 15 bases lay between the germline ends. The CDR3 totals 14 residues. CDR1 is MNHGY, CDR2 SVAAGI, per germline. CDR3 sequence (DNA): TGTGCCAGCAAACCCAGGGACTGCCCCTACGAGCAGTACTTC. Its protein product is CASKPRDCPYEQYF.

This clonotype has only a few counts. The CDR3 DNA follows: TGTGCCAGCAGTCCTTACCCAGAGGGAAACTATGGCTACACCTTC. Amino acids: CASSPYPEGNYGYTF. The V gene is TRBV12-3 or TRBV12-4, the J gene TRBJ1-2; D remains ambiguous. This CDR3 region has 15 residues. Trimming removed 5 bases at V and 2 bases at J, with 15 bases between.

The chain recombines TRBV7-6 with TRBJ2-7, with D hard to call. CDR1 and CDR2 from the germline V gene are SGHVS and FNYEAQ. The ends were cut back, 2 bases at V and 7 bases at J, with 9 bases in the middle. The CDR3 is 12 residues long. DNA of the CDR3: TGTGCCAGCAGCTTATATGAAGATGAGCAGTACTTC. Its translation is CASSLYEDEQYF.

The chain's CDR3 is CASSRGGTGTPGELFF. CDR3 nucleotide sequence: TGTGCCAGCAGCCGCGGTGGGACAGGGACACCCGGGGAGCTGTTTTTT. The chain couples TRBV7-3 to TRBJ2-2; 9 bases agree with TRBD1. The V and J ends lost 5 bases and 6 bases, in that order; junction bases with no gene match: 10. The CDR3 length is 16 residues. In germline, CDR1 is SGHTA, CDR2 FQGTGA.

At least ten counts were recorded for this clonotype. The chain recombines TRBV15 with TRBJ2-5; the D gene is possibly TRBD2 (5 bases). The CDR3 covers 14 residues. Germline lookup yields CDR1 LNHNV and CDR2 YYDKDF (reference sequence). V dropped 4 bases and J dropped 5 bases, with 14 bases sitting between them. CDR3 nucleotides: TGTGCCACCAGCACACACGGACTGGACGAGACCCAGTACTTC. Translating it yields CATSTHGLDETQYF.

Of note for this clonotype: A much larger clone sits a single nucleotide away, making a read error possible. The chain has TRBV20-1 and TRBJ2-7; D perhaps matches TRBD1 (6 bases). This CDR3 is 16 amino acids long. Deletions cut 2 bases from V and 1 base from J, with 18 bases between. Per the germline V gene, CDR1 is DFQATT and CDR2 is SNEGSKA (reference sequence). The CDR3 is CSARYPQQGFSYEQYF. CDR3 nucleotides: TGCAGTGCTAGATATCCTCAGCAGGGGTTTTCCTACGAGCAGTACTTC.

The CDR3 loop is CASSVGSTDTQYF. In DNA, the CDR3 is TGTGCCAGCAGCGTGGGAAGCACAGATACGCAGTATTTT. The chain has TRBV2 and TRBJ2-3; no reliable D call. The V and J ends lost 6 bases and 0 bases respectively, with 7 bases between them. The CDR3 is 13 amino acids. In germline, CDR1 is SNHLY, CDR2 FYNNEI. The whole variable domain, filled in from reference TRBV2 and TRBJ2-3, reads EPEVTQTPSHQVTQMGQEVILRCVPISNHLYFYWYRQILGQKVEFLVSFYNNEISEKSEIFDDQFSVERPDGSNFTLKIRSTKLEDSAMYFCASSVGSTDTQYFGPGTRLTVL.

Only a few counts were recorded for this clonotype. The chain links TRBV28 to TRBJ1-2, with unresolved D. Germline V gives CDR1 MDHEN, CDR2 SYDVKM. V dropped 7 bases and J dropped 8 bases, with 14 bases sitting between them. This CDR3 has 12 residues. This CDR3 reads CASTGRTGGYTF. The CDR3 DNA reads as TGTGCCAGCACCGGACGGACGGGAGGCTACACCTTC.